This T cell receptor (beta chain) is from a study of T cells in severe cutaneous drug reactions. The overall study: Blister fluid/cells and PBMC came from acute- or recovery-stage patients. Study-level findings and limits: Tolerant-control and healthy-donor PBMC lacked or rarely had the public CDR3 found in blisters.

The patients sequenced had a carbamazepine-induced Stevens-Johnson syndrome or toxic epidermal necrolysis reaction. The iRepertoire multiplex PCR system with TCR subtype-specific primers built both bulk and single-cell libraries. Multiplex PCR targeting V, D and J genes made bulk TCR beta libraries. Input for bulk TCR libraries: roughly 85-550 ng RNA per sample. TCRdb re-called the multiplex PCR reads and catalogs CDR3 proteins one per entry, DNA excluded. This table holds tens of thousands of distinct CDR3 sequences. As concerns this clonotype: Its target is not known.

This TCR was sampled from a human donor with toxic epidermal necrolysis, a severe cutaneous drug reaction. The sample was PBMCs.

CDR3 residues: CATSDPSGGFTGELFF. The genes are TRBV24-1 and TRBJ2-2; TCRdb calls TRBD2, which cannot be checked without DNA. The CDR3 consists of 16 residues. The V gene's germline CDR1 is KGHDR and CDR2 SFDVKD.